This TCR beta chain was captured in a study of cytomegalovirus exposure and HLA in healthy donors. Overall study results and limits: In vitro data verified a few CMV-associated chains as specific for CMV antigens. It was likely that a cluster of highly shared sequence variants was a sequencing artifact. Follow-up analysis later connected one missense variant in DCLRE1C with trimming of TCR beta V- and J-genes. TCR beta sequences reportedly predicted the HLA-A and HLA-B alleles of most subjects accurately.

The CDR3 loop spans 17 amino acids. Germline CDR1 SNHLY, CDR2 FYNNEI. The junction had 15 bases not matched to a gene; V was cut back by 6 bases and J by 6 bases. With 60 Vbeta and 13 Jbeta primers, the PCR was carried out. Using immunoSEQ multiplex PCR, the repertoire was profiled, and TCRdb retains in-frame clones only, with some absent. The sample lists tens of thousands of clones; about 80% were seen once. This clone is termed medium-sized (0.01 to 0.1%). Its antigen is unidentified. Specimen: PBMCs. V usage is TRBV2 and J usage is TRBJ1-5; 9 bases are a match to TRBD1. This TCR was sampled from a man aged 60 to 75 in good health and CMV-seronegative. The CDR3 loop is CASRVGLGTGLFQPQHF. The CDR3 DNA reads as TGTGCCAGCAGGGTAGGACTAGGGACAGGGCTGTTTCAGCCCCAGCATTTT. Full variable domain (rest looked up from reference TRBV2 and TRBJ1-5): EPEVTQTPSHQVTQMGQEVILRCVPISNHLYFYWYRQILGQKVEFLVSFYNNEISEKSEIFDDQFSVERPDGSNFTLKIRSTKLEDSAMYFCASRVGLGTGLFQPQHFGDGTRLSIL.